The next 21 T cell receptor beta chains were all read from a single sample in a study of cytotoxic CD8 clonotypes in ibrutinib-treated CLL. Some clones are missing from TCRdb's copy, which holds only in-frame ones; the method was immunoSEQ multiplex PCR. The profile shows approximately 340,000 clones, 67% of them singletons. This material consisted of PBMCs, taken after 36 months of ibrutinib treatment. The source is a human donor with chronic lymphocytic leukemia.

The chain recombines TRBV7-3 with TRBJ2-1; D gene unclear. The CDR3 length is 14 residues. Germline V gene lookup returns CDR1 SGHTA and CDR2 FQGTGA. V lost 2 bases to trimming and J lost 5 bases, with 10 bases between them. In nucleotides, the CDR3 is TGTGCCAGCAGCTTATTGGCAGAGAACAATGAGCAGTTCTTC. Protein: CASSLLAENNEQFF.

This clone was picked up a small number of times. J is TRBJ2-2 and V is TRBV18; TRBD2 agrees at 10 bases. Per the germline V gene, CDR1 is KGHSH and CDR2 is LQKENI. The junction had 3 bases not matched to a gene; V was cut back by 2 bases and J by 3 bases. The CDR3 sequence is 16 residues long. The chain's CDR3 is CASSPASGSYTGELFF. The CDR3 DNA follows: TGTGCCAGCTCACCAGCTAGCGGGAGTTACACCGGGGAGCTGTTTTTT.

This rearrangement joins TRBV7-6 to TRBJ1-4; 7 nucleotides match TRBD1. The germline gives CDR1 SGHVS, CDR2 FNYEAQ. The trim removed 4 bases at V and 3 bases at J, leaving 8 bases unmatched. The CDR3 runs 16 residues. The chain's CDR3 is CASSSVWGTANEKLFF. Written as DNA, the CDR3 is TGTGCCAGCAGCTCCGTTTGGGGGACAGCTAATGAAAAACTGTTTTTT.

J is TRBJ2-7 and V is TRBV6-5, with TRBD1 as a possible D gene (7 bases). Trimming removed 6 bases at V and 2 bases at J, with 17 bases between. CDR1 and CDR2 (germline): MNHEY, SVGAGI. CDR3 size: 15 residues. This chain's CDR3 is CASRKSGGFTYEQYF. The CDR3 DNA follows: TGTGCCAGCAGGAAATCAGGGGGGTTCACCTACGAGCAGTACTTC.

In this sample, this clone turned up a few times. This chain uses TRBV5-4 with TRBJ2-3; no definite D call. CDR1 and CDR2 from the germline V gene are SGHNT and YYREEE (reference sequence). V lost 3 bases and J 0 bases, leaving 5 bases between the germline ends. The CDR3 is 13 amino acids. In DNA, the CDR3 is TGTGCCAGCAGCTGGGCTAGCACAGATACGCAGTATTTT. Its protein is CASSWASTDTQYF.

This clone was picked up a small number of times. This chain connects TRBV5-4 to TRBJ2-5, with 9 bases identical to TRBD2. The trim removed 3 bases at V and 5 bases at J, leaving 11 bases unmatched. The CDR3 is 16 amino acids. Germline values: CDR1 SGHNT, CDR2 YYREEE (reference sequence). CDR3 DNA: TGTGCCAGCAGCTCCACTGTAAGCGGGAGGAGGGAGACCCAGTACTTC. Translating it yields CASSSTVSGRRETQYF.

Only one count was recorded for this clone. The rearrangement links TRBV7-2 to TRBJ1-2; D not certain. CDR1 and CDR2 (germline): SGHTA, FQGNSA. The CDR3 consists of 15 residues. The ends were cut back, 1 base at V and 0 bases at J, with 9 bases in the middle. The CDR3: CASSLGGLANYGYTF. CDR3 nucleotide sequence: TGTGCCAGCAGCTTAGGGGGTTTGGCTAACTATGGCTACACCTTC.

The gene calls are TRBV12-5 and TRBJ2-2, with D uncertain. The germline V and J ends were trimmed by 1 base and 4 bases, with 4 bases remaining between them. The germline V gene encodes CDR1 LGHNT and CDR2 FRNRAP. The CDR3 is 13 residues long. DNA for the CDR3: TGTGCTAGTGGTTTGGAATTCACCGGGGAGCTGTTTTTT. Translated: CASGLEFTGELFF.

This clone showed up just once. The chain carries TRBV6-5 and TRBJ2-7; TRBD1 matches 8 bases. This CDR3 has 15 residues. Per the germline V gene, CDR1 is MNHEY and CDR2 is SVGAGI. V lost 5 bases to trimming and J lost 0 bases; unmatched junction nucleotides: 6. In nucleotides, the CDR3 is TGTGCCAGCAGTACCAGACAGGGGTTCTCCTACGAGCAGTACTTC. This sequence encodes CASSTRQGFSYEQYF.

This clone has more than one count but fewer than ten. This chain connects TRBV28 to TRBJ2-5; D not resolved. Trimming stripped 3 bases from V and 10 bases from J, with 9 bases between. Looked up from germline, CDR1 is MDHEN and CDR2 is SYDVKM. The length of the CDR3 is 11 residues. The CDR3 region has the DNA TGTGCCAGCAGTTTTAGTTCGTTCCAGTACTTC. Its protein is CASSFSSFQYF. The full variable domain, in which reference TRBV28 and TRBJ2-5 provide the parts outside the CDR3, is DVKVTQSSRYLVKRTGEKVFLECVQDMDHENMFWYRQDPGLGLRLIYFSYDVKMKEKGDIPEGYSVSREKKERFSLILESASTNQTSMYLCASSFSSFQYFGPGTRLLVL.

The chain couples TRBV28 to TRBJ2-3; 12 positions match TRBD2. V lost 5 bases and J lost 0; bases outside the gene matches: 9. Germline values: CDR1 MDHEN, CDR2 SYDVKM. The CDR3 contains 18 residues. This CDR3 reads CASSGPRTSGDSTDTQYF. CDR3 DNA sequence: TGTGCCAGCAGTGGGCCTCGGACTAGCGGGGATAGCACAGATACGCAGTATTTT.

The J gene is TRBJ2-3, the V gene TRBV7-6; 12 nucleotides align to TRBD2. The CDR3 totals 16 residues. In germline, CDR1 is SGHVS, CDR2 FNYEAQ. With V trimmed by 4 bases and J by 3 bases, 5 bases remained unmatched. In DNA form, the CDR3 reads TGTGCCAGCAGCTCGTGGACTAGCGGGGATACAGATACGCAGTATTTT. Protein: CASSSWTSGDTDTQYF.

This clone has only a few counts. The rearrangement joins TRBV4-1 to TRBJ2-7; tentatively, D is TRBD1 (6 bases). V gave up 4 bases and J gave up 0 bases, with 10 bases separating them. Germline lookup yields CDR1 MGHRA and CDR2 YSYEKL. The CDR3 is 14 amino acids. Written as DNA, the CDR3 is TGCGCCAGCAGCCGCCGGGACAACTCCTACGAGCAGTACTTC. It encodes CASSRRDNSYEQYF.

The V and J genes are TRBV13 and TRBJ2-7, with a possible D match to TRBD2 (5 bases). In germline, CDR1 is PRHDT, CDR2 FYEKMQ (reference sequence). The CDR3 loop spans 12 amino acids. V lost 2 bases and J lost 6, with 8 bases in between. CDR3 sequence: CASSLLGIEQYF. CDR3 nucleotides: TGTGCCAGCAGCTTACTCGGGATCGAGCAGTACTTC.

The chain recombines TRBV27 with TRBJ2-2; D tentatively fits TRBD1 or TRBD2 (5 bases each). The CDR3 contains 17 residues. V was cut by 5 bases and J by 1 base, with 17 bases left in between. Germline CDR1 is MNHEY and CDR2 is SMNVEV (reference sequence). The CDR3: CASSRLFRGLNTGELFF. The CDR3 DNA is TGTGCCAGCAGTCGACTCTTCCGGGGCTTGAACACCGGGGAGCTGTTTTTT.

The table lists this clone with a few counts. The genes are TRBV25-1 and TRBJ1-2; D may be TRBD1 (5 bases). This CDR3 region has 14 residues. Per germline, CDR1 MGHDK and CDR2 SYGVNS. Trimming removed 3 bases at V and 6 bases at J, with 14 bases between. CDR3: CASSDVARGHGYTF. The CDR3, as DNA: TGTGCCAGCAGTGACGTCGCCCGGGGACATGGCTACACCTTC.

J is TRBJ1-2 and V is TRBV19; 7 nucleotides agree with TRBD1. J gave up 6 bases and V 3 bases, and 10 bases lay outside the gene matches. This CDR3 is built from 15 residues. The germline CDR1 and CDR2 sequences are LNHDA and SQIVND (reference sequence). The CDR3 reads CASSILGQAGDGYTF. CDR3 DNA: TGTGCCAGTAGTATCCTAGGACAGGCCGGGGATGGCTACACCTTC.

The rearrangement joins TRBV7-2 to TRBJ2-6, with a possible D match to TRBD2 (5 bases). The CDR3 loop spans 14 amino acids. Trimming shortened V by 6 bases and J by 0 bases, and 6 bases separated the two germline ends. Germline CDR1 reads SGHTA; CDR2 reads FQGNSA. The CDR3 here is CASRLDSGANVLTF. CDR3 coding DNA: TGTGCCAGCAGACTAGACTCTGGGGCCAACGTCCTGACTTTC.

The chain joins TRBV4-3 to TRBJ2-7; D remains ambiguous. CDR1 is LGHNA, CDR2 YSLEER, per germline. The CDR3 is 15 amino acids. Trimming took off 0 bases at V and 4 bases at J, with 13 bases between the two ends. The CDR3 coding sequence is TGCGCCAGCAGCCAAGACATCGCCGTGGGGTACGAGCAGTACTTC. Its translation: CASSQDIAVGYEQYF.

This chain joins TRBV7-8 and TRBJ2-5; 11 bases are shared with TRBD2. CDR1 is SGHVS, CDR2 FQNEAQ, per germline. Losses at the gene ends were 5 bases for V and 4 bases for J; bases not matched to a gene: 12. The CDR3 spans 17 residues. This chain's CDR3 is CASSPHRTSGPRETQYF. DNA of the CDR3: TGTGCCAGCAGCCCACATCGGACTAGCGGGCCACGAGAGACCCAGTACTTC.

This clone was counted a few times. CDR3 loop: CASSLYNRIYEQYF. As DNA, the CDR3 is TGTGCCAGCAGTTTATATAACAGGATCTACGAGCAGTACTTC. J is TRBJ2-7 and V is TRBV28; TRBD1 might be the D (5 bases). The CDR3 has 14 residues. V gave up 1 base and J gave up 3 bases, with 10 bases separating them. Germline CDR1 and CDR2: MDHEN and SYDVKM.